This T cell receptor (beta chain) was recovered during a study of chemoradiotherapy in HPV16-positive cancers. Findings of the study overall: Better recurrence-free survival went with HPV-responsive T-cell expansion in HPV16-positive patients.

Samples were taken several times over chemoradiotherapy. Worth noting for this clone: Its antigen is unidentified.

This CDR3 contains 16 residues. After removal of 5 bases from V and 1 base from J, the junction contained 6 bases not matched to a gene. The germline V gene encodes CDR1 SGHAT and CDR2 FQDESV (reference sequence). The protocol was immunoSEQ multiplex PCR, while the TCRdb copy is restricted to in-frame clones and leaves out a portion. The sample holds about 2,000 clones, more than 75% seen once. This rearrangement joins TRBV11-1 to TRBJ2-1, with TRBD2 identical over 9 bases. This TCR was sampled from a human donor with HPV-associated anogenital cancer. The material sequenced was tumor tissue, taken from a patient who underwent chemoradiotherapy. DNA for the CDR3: TGTGCCAGCAGCCGTAGCGGGAGTTTTTCCTACAATGAGCAGTTCTTC. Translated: CASSRSGSFSYNEQFF.